The sequence of this T cell receptor (beta chain) was determined in a study of T-cell reconstitution after alpha-beta-depleted transplantation in children. Turning to this clonotype: Antigen: not known.

Study observations and caveats: When one year had passed after transplant, most T-cell counts and diversity came from newly produced T cells. Expanded clones from the graft, numbering several hundred, reportedly supplied alpha-beta T cells about two months after transplant.

In germline, CDR1 is LGHNA, CDR2 YNFKEQ. There are 19 residues in the CDR3. The V and J ends lost 3 bases and 0 bases, in that order; junction bases with no gene match: 7. Preparation of the TCRbeta library involved a method that used unique molecular identifiers. TCRdb passed the PCR reads through MiXCR, listing each CDR3 protein once. The sample shows about 540,000 distinct CDR3 sequences, 20% to 30% of them seen only once. This TCR was sampled from a boy younger than two with Wiskott-Aldrich syndrome, due to receive a stem cell transplant. This rearrangement joins TRBV4-2 to TRBJ2-3; 15 nucleotides agree with TRBD2. This specimen was PBMCs, taken before TCRalphabeta/CD19-depleted stem cell transplant. The CDR3 nucleotides are TGTGCCAGCAGCCAGCTCGGACTAGCGGGAGGGTATAGCACAGATACGCAGTATTTT. Protein: CASSQLGLAGGYSTDTQYF.